Listed here is a single T cell receptor (beta chain). Its antigen is not identified. Germline V lookup: CDR1 GTSNPN, CDR2 SVGIG (reference sequence). The CDR3 runs to 13 residues. The V end was cut by 8 bases, the J end by 3 bases, with 14 bases between. These data originate in a study of T-cell memory formation after mild COVID-19. Findings of the study overall: A subset of responding clones appeared in pre-infection memory, suggesting cross-reactive memory joined.

With constant-segment primers, 5'RACE yielded cDNA libraries of TCR alpha and TCR beta that carried sample barcodes and UMIs. One entry per CDR3 protein, called by TCRdb with MiXCR from the 5' RACE reads. The table includes 450,000 or so distinct CDR3 sequences, 20% to 30% detected once. Sequences were obtained from PBMCs or a T cell subset sorted from them (not recorded which). V is TRBV30 and J is TRBJ2-1; perhaps TRBD2 as D (5 bases). This sequence was found in an adult woman who had mild COVID-19 (a few samples of this study predate the infection). Cell type and time point are not known. The CDR3 nucleotides are TGTGCCGGGCGGACTGGAGGCTACAATGAGCAGTTCTTC. Encoded protein: CAGRTGGYNEQFF.